This T cell receptor (beta chain) appears in the sequencing data of a study of T cells in Graves' hyperthyroidism and ophthalmopathy. Study context: Before any treatment, at initial diagnosis, peripheral blood was collected.

There were TCR beta CDR3 regions amplified from RNA transcripts. During a first-round RT-PCR of the TCR CDR3, the HTBI primer set was used. TCRdb itself ran the multiplex PCR reads through MiXCR, one entry per CDR3 protein. The repertoire has under 200,000 distinct CDR3 sequences, over 7.5% of them found once; the top ten carry around 21%. The study excluded patients with uncontrolled infection, other autoimmune disease, pregnancy or lactation. The study collected blood at first hyperthyroidism diagnosis, before any ophthalmopathy symptoms arose. The sample holds a few counts of this clonotype. The germline V and J ends were trimmed by 7 bases and 8 bases, with 24 bases remaining between them. Germline V gene data show CDR1 as LNHNV and CDR2 as YYDKDF (reference sequence). The CDR3 loop spans 16 amino acids.

The source material was blood. The rearrangement links TRBV15 to TRBJ1-3; D possibly corresponds to TRBD1 (6 bases). The receptor comes from a woman between 18 and 29 years old with Graves' hyperthyroidism that later progressed to Graves' ophthalmopathy. The CDR3 protein is CATNRARGRGGHTIYF. For the CDR3, the DNA is TGTGCCACCAACAGGGCCCGGGGCAGGGGAGGACACACCATATATTTT.